The 8 T cell receptor beta chains reported below all come from one sample, sequenced in a study of T cell changes during pregnancy in multiple sclerosis (dated 2019 in TCRdb). Libraries were made using the immunoSEQ multiplex PCR assay. TCRdb stores this immuneACCESS table with in-frame sequences only. Part of the clones is absent; in the studies checked, under half of the shortfall reflects unresolved V genes, and no reason is known for the rest. Here the sample has 45,000 to 70,000 clones; around 92% occur a single time. The biggest ten clones account for 0.15% to 0.2% of the sample. The specimen comprised CD4+ T cells from peripheral blood mononuclear cells, sampled after pregnancy. The receptors were sampled from a female donor in good health, enrolled as a control in a pregnancy study.

This chain joins TRBV5-1 and TRBJ1-6; D not resolved. This CDR3 is built from 13 residues. Germline CDR1 reads SGHRS; CDR2 reads YFSETQ. Trimming shortened V by 4 bases and J by 14 bases, and 16 bases separated the two germline ends. CDR3 bases: TGCGCCAGCAGCCCGGACCGGGGTTGGACCCTCCACTTT. Translation: CASSPDRGWTLHF. Together with reference TRBV5-1 and TRBJ1-6, the CDR3 gives the full variable domain: KAGVTQTPRYLIKTRGQQVTLSCSPISGHRSVSWYQQTPGQGLQFLFEYFSETQRNKGNFPGRFSGRQFSNSRSEMNVSTLELGDSALYLCASSPDRGWTLHFGNGTRLTVT.

The V and J genes are TRBV7-9 and TRBJ2-7; TRBD1 matches at 7 bases. V was pared by 1 base and J by 4 bases, with 4 bases of the junction left unmatched. The CDR3 consists of 14 residues. In germline, CDR1 is SEHNR, CDR2 FQNEAQ (reference sequence). CDR3 in DNA: TGTGCCAGCAGCTTAGGGACAGGCCCTTACGAGCAGTACTTC. Its translation is CASSLGTGPYEQYF.

The rearrangement joins TRBV27 to TRBJ1-2, with 10 bases aligning to TRBD1. Germline values: CDR1 MNHEY, CDR2 SMNVEV (reference sequence). Germline trimming cut 6 bases from V and 8 bases from J; bases unmatched to any gene: 6. The CDR3 loop spans 13 amino acids. The CDR3 region is CASRQTGGQGYTF. The CDR3 coding sequence is TGTGCCAGCAGGCAGACAGGGGGCCAAGGCTACACCTTC.

This sequence joins TRBV6-5 and TRBJ1-2; tentatively, D is TRBD1 (5 bases). Trimming removed 7 bases from V and 0 bases from J, with 15 bases in between. Germline CDR1 and CDR2: MNHEY and SVGAGI. The CDR3 sequence is 15 residues long. The CDR3 region has the DNA TGTGCCAGCAAACCCAGACAGACAGCTAACTATGGCTACACCTTC. This codes for CASKPRQTANYGYTF.

The V gene is TRBV10-2, the J gene TRBJ1-5, with a weak D call TRBD1 (6 bases). CDR1 and CDR2 from the germline V gene are WSHSY and SAAADI. Deletions cut 2 bases from V and 7 bases from J, with 12 bases between. CDR3 size: 14 residues. The CDR3 DNA follows: TGCGCCAGCAGTGAGGGGGGGGCGGGGCAGCCCCAGCATTTT. Translated: CASSEGGAGQPQHF.

This clone was seen a single time. The chain recombines TRBV18 with TRBJ1-5; possibly TRBD1 for D (6 bases). This CDR3 is 15 amino acids long. CDR1 is KGHSH and CDR2 is LQKENI in the germline V gene. V dropped 3 bases and J dropped 0 bases, with 9 bases sitting between them. The CDR3: CASSPGTPSNQPQHF. DNA for the CDR3: TGTGCCAGCTCACCCGGGACACCTAGCAATCAGCCCCAGCATTTT.

The J gene is TRBJ1-5, the V gene TRBV7-2; D perhaps matches TRBD1 (6 bases). V shed 7 bases and J shed 6 bases, with 19 bases lying between them. The CDR3 spans 15 residues. Germline V CDR1 and CDR2: SGHTA, FQGNSA. This chain's CDR3 is CASNQIGGVVQPQHF. CDR3 DNA: TGTGCCAGCAACCAAATAGGGGGGGTTGTTCAGCCCCAGCATTTT. The full variable domain, in which reference TRBV7-2 and TRBJ1-5 provide the parts outside the CDR3, is GAGVSQSPSNKVTEKGKDVELRCDPISGHTALYWYRQSLGQGLEFLIYFQGNSAPDKSGLPSDRFSAERTGGSVSTLTIQRTQQEDSAVYLCASNQIGGVVQPQHFGDGTRLSIL.

The rearrangement uses TRBV7-9 and TRBJ1-3, with TRBD1 matching 7 bases. This CDR3 contains 16 residues. Germline V lookup: CDR1 SEHNR, CDR2 FQNEAQ (reference sequence). J lost 0 bases, V lost 4 bases, and 6 bases had no gene match. The CDR3: CASSSTRDSSGNTIYF. The DNA of the CDR3 is TGTGCCAGCAGCTCTACACGGGACAGCTCTGGAAACACCATATATTTT.